One and the same sample provided the 26 T cell receptor beta chains below, sequenced in a study of T cells after yellow fever vaccination. One entry per CDR3 protein, called by TCRdb with MiXCR from the 5' RACE reads. This repertoire shows about 340,000 distinct CDR3 sequences, roughly an eighth found once; its top ten account for 2.5% to 3.5%. The sequenced sample was CD4+ T cells sorted from PBMCs, obtained 15 days after the yellow fever booster vaccination. All receptors come from a man aged 18 to 29 who received the YFV17D yellow fever vaccine.

The CDR3 DNA reads TGTGCCAGCAGCTCCCGGACGCAGCCCCAGCATTTT. Protein: CASSSRTQPQHF. This rearrangement joins TRBV7-9 to TRBJ1-5; D call uncertain. Trimming removed 4 bases at V and 7 bases at J, with 8 bases between. This CDR3 has 12 amino acids. Germline assignment: CDR1 SEHNR and CDR2 FQNEAQ (reference sequence).

CDR3 sequence: CATSDRTFGELFF. DNA of the CDR3: TGTGCCACCAGTGACAGAACATTCGGGGAGCTGTTTTTT. J is TRBJ2-2 and V is TRBV24-1; D ambiguous. Germline V lookup: CDR1 KGHDR, CDR2 SFDVKD. The CDR3 has 13 residues. V was pared by 4 bases and J by 7 bases, with 9 bases between.

This clonotype was recorded many times. This sequence joins TRBV24-1 and TRBJ2-1; D unclear. Germline V CDR1 and CDR2: KGHDR, SFDVKD. Trimming removed 3 bases from V and 0 bases from J, with 11 bases in between. This CDR3 region has 16 residues. CDR3 coding DNA: TGTGCCACCAGTGATGGCTTGAAACGCTCCTACAATGAGCAGTTCTTC. Translating gives CATSDGLKRSYNEQFF.

This chain uses TRBV5-1 with TRBJ2-2; 7 bases map to TRBD2. With 4 bases clipped from V and 1 base from J, the junction kept 1 base outside the gene matches. Per the germline V gene, CDR1 is SGHRS and CDR2 is YFSETQ. CDR3 length: 14 residues. This chain's CDR3 is CASSVAGNTGELFF. CDR3 in DNA: TGCGCCAGCAGCGTAGCGGGGAACACCGGGGAGCTGTTTTTT.

The V gene is TRBV28, the J gene TRBJ2-2, with D maybe TRBD2 (5 bases). Trimming pared 5 bases from V and 2 bases from J, leaving 12 bases between. CDR1 MDHEN and CDR2 SYDVKM come from the germline V gene. This CDR3 has 15 amino acids. Here the CDR3 reads CASSGSAANTGELFF. The CDR3 DNA reads TGTGCCAGCAGTGGTTCAGCGGCTAACACCGGGGAGCTGTTTTTT.

This chain uses TRBV20-1 with TRBJ1-2, with 9 bases matching TRBD1. Germline V gene sequence: CDR1 DFQATT, CDR2 SNEGSKA (reference sequence). After removal of 5 bases from V and 7 bases from J, the junction contained 5 bases not matched to a gene. The length of the CDR3 is 12 residues. The CDR3 DNA is TGCAGTGCTGGGGACAGGGACCCTGGCTACACCTTC. It translates to CSAGDRDPGYTF.

This clonotype occurred many times. The chain has TRBV6-5 and TRBJ1-2, with D tentatively TRBD1 (6 bases). V gave up 1 base and J gave up 3 bases, with 18 bases separating them. This CDR3 comprises 17 residues. CDR1 is MNHEY, CDR2 SVGAGI, per germline. The CDR3 bases are TGTGCCAGCAGTTACTTCGTCGGCAGGGGTATTGACTATGGCTACACCTTC. Translation: CASSYFVGRGIDYGYTF.

This clonotype was observed a few times. This chain links TRBV7-8 with TRBJ1-4; perhaps TRBD1 as D (5 bases). The CDR3 is 17 amino acids. From germline, CDR1 is SGHVS and CDR2 FQNEAQ. The V end was cut by 3 bases, the J end by 6 bases, with 20 bases between. The CDR3 DNA follows: TGTGCCAGCAGCTTGGGGGACTTACTACCTGGGGATGAAAAACTGTTTTTT. Translated, it gives CASSLGDLLPGDEKLFF.

The V call is TRBV6-6, the J call TRBJ2-7; D is uncertain. CDR3 length equals 13 residues. The V gene lost 4 bases and the J gene lost 3 bases, with 10 bases spanning the gap. The germline CDR1 and CDR2 sequences are MNHNY and SVGAGI (reference sequence). CDR3 coding DNA: TGTGCCAGCAGTTCCCCAGGCCTCTACGAGCAGTACGTC. Translated: CASSSPGLYEQYV.

This clonotype was counted only a few times. The V and J genes are TRBV2 and TRBJ2-7; 8 bases match TRBD2. This CDR3 is built from 13 residues. The germline CDR1 and CDR2 sequences are SNHLY and FYNNEI. V lost 6 bases to trimming and J lost 4 bases; unmatched junction nucleotides: 5. The CDR3, as DNA: TGTGCCAGCAGGTTAGCGGGGCGATACGAGCAGTACGTC. Translated: CASRLAGRYEQYV.

The V call is TRBV6-5, the J call TRBJ2-5, with D maybe TRBD1 (5 bases). The V and J ends lost 2 bases and 5 bases respectively, with 9 bases between them. Germline CDR1 MNHEY, CDR2 SVGAGI. The length of the CDR3 is 13 residues. The DNA of the CDR3 is TGTGCCAGCAGTTACAGGGGTTGGGAGACCCAGTACTTC. Protein: CASSYRGWETQYF.

Worth noting for this clonotype: One end of the junction is discordant with germline, which a read error may explain. The chain uses TRBV5-1 and TRBJ2-2, with D perhaps TRBD2 (6 bases). Germline-derived CDR1 and CDR2 are SGHRS and YFSETQ. The CDR3 length is 18 residues. The CDR3: CASQAAYLSAEGTGEVFF. CDR3 nucleotides: TGCGCCAGCCAAGCAGCTTACCTCTCTGCGGAGGGGACCGGGGAGGTGTTTTTT. The variable domain in full, completed from reference TRBV5-1 and TRBJ2-2, reads KAGVTQTPRYLIKTRGQQVTLSCSPISGHRSVSWYQQTPGQGLQFLFEYFSETQRNKGNFPGRFSGRQFSNSRSEMNVSTLELGDSALYLCASQAAYLSAEGTGEVFFGEGSRLTVL.

Ten or more counts support this clonotype. The CDR3 bases are TGTGCCAGCAGAGAAACTCAGGGACAAGAACCCAAAAACATTCAGTACTTC. It is translated as CASRETQGQEPKNIQYF. V gene TRBV2 combines with J gene TRBJ2-4; a weak D match, TRBD1 (6 bases). The CDR3 runs 17 residues. V lost 6 bases and J 2 bases, leaving 20 bases between the germline ends. CDR1 SNHLY and CDR2 FYNNEI come from the germline V gene.

This clonotype was counted only a few times. The rearrangement joins TRBV12-3 or TRBV12-4 to TRBJ1-3; D is unclear. CDR3 length: 13 residues. V was trimmed by 4 bases and J by 9 bases, leaving 13 bases between them. The CDR3 here is CASSSPAPSTIYF. CDR3 coding DNA: TGTGCCAGCAGTTCCCCGGCCCCGTCCACCATATATTTT.

The genes are TRBV11-2 and TRBJ2-2, with 8 bases lining up with TRBD2. CDR1 is SGHAT, CDR2 FQNNGV, per germline. This CDR3 has 15 amino acids. The trim removed 3 bases at V and 4 bases at J, leaving 4 bases unmatched. The CDR3 bases are TGTGCCAGCAGCTTTGCGGGGGGAGGCACCGGGGAGCTGTTTTTT. Residues: CASSFAGGGTGELFF.

Points on this clonotype: A read error may be the cause here, since a much bigger clone is one base away. The chain employs TRBV7-9 and TRBJ2-2; no clear D. Germline V gene data show CDR1 as SEHNR and CDR2 as FQNEAQ (reference sequence). Trimming stripped 3 bases from V and 9 bases from J, with 17 bases between. The CDR3 contains 15 residues. The CDR3 region is CASSFGASLAWELFF. For the CDR3, the DNA is TGTGCCAGCAGCTTTGGAGCTTCACTCGCCTGGGAGCTGTTTTTT.

This clonotype was detected only a few times. CDR3 amino acids: CASSIYSGANVLTF. The CDR3 nucleotides read TGCGCCAGCAGCATTTACTCTGGGGCCAACGTCCTGACTTTC. This chain uses TRBV5-1 with TRBJ2-6; D ambiguous. CDR3 length: 14 residues. Germline CDR1 and CDR2: SGHRS and YFSETQ. Trimming shortened V by 4 bases and J by 0 bases, and 5 bases separated the two germline ends.

This clonotype has just a few counts. The V and J genes are TRBV5-4 and TRBJ2-2; D call uncertain. Germline loops: CDR1 SGHNT, CDR2 YYREEE (reference sequence). CDR3 length equals 13 residues. Trimming pared 0 bases from V and 8 bases from J, leaving 8 bases between. The CDR3, as DNA: TGTGCCAGCAGCTTGGCTCAAAGGGGGGAGCTGTTTTTT. As protein: CASSLAQRGELFF.

This clonotype turned up a few times. In nucleotides, the CDR3 is TGCAGTGCGGAAAGACAGGGGATGTACACTGAAGCTTTCTTT. It encodes CSAERQGMYTEAFF. The chain links TRBV20-1 to TRBJ1-1; 8 bases match TRBD1. CDR3 size: 14 residues. With 6 bases clipped from V and 3 bases from J, the junction kept 9 bases outside the gene matches. Germline CDR1 is DFQATT and CDR2 is SNEGSKA (reference sequence).

This clonotype occurred a few times. This chain uses TRBV6-2 or TRBV6-3 with TRBJ2-7; D gene ambiguous. The V gene lost 2 bases and the J gene lost 8 bases, with 10 bases spanning the gap. The CDR3 consists of 12 residues. From germline, CDR1 is MNHEY and CDR2 SVGEGT. The CDR3 DNA sequence: TGTGCCAGCAGTTACGCGGTCGGCCAGCAGTACGTC. Its protein product is CASSYAVGQQYV.

This clonotype was detected many times. V gene TRBV7-2 combines with J gene TRBJ2-3; 8 bases map to TRBD2. This CDR3 region has 15 residues. The trim removed 1 base at V and 5 bases at J, leaving 5 bases unmatched. Germline V gene sequence: CDR1 SGHTA, CDR2 FQGNSA. The CDR3 reads CASSLVAGGGDTQYF. The CDR3 DNA follows: TGTGCCAGCAGCTTAGTTGCCGGGGGGGGAGATACGCAGTATTTT. Supplemented by reference TRBV7-2 and TRBJ2-3, the full variable domain reads GAGVSQSPSNKVTEKGKDVELRCDPISGHTALYWYRQSLGQGLEFLIYFQGNSAPDKSGLPSDRFSAERTGGSVSTLTIQRTQQEDSAVYLCASSLVAGGGDTQYFGPGTRLTVL.

This clonotype was found a few times. The chain employs TRBV4-3 and TRBJ1-6; D may be TRBD1 (6 bases). This CDR3 region has 15 residues. Germline values: CDR1 LGHNA, CDR2 YSLEER. Trimming took 0 bases from V and 9 from J, leaving 12 bases between them. In nucleotides, the CDR3 is TGCGCCAGCAGCCAAGAAGGGGGGCGCGGTTCACCCCTCCACTTT. Its protein is CASSQEGGRGSPLHF.

The J gene is TRBJ2-7, the V gene TRBV21-1; no DNA check was done on the table's D call, TRBD2. TRBV21-1 is described as a pseudogene. The CDR3 totals 16 residues. CDR3 region: CASSKVRGLSSYEQYF. The CDR3 nucleotides read TGTGCCAGCAGCAAAGTTAGGGGACTTTCCTCCTACGAGCAGTACTTC.

This rearrangement joins TRBV6-2 or TRBV6-3 to TRBJ2-1; D remains ambiguous. Germline assignment: CDR1 MNHEY and CDR2 SVGEGT. This CDR3 is 9 amino acids long. The ends were cut back, 9 bases at V and 9 bases at J, with 6 bases in the middle. In nucleotides, the CDR3 is TGTGCCAGTGGACGTGAGCAGTTCTTC. Protein sequence: CASGREQFF.

The V gene is TRBV12-3 or TRBV12-4, the J gene TRBJ1-2; 9 bases are a match to TRBD1. The CDR3 contains 14 residues. The trim removed 8 bases at V and 8 bases at J, leaving 12 bases unmatched. As DNA, the CDR3 is TGTGCCAGCGCCCTTCGGGGGACAGGGCGAGGCTACACCTTC. As protein: CASALRGTGRGYTF.

There are a few counts of this clonotype. The rearrangement links TRBV20-1 to TRBJ2-7; 9 bases align to TRBD2. The junction had 6 bases not matched to a gene; V was cut back by 6 bases and J by 3 bases. This CDR3 is 13 amino acids long. Germline V gene lookup returns CDR1 DFQATT and CDR2 SNEGSKA (reference sequence). CDR3: CSAQAGGYYEQYF. The CDR3 region has the DNA TGCAGTGCCCAAGCGGGGGGATACTACGAGCAGTACTTC.